One and the same sample provided the 12 T cell receptor beta chains below, sequenced in a study of blood T cells in healthy people across ages. Together with a sample-barcoded 5' primer, a J-beta primer mix was included in a second PCR lasting roughly 6 to 12 cycles. TCRdb re-called the 5' RACE reads with MiXCR, one entry per CDR3 protein. Here the sample spans 800,000 to 1,300,000 distinct CDR3 sequences, less than 25% being singletons. This sample was shared with a second study, whose subject was T cells of mothers and their children.

Specimen: blood. The receptors were sampled from a girl aged 2-10 years in good health.

This rearrangement joins TRBV11-2 to TRBJ2-3, with 8 bases that match TRBD2. CDR1 is SGHAT and CDR2 is FQNNGV in the germline V gene. The CDR3 has 18 residues. After removal of 2 bases from V and 5 bases from J, the junction contained 15 bases not matched to a gene. The CDR3 nucleotides read TGTGCCAGCAGCTTATGGGGTGTGGCGGGGGGCCCGGGAGATACGCAGTATTTT. Translating gives CASSLWGVAGGPGDTQYF.

This rearrangement joins TRBV19 to TRBJ2-6; D gene unclear. V lost 2 bases and J lost 2, with 1 base in between. CDR1 is LNHDA, CDR2 SQIVND, per germline (reference sequence). This CDR3 contains 13 residues. CDR3 sequence reads: CASSITGANVLTF. The DNA for the CDR3 is TGTGCCAGTAGTATAACTGGGGCCAACGTCCTGACTTTC.

This sequence joins TRBV29-1 and TRBJ2-1, with D uncertain. Germline assignment: CDR1 SQVTM and CDR2 ANQGSEA. Trimming took off 3 bases at V and 1 base at J, with 10 bases between the two ends. This CDR3 has 14 residues. CDR3 DNA sequence: TGCAGCGTTGACAAGGGTTCATCCTACAATGAGCAGTTCTTC. Amino acids: CSVDKGSSYNEQFF.

The chain joins TRBV28 to TRBJ2-1; D possibly uses TRBD1 or TRBD2 (7 bases each). CDR1 MDHEN and CDR2 SYDVKM come from the germline V gene. The CDR3 runs 21 residues. V lost 3 bases and J lost 5, with 32 bases in between. The CDR3 DNA follows: TGTGCCAGCAGTTTGCCAACAGGGGCGGCGGCGGTCGGGAGGCGCGACAATGAGCAGTTCTTC. It specifies CASSLPTGAAAVGRRDNEQFF.

The CDR3 bases are TGCAGCGTTGAATTGGGGCGCGACAATGAGCAGTTCTTC. Protein sequence: CSVELGRDNEQFF. This chain connects TRBV29-1 to TRBJ2-1; perhaps TRBD1 as D (5 bases). The germline gives CDR1 SQVTM, CDR2 ANQGSEA. Between the trimmed V and J ends, which lost 2 bases and 5 bases, there was a span of 10 bases. CDR3 size: 13 residues.

The CDR3 spells CASSEPRDGDGELFF. CDR3 DNA sequence: TGTGCCAGCAGTGAACCCAGGGATGGGGACGGGGAGCTGTTTTTT. The chain combines TRBV25-1 with TRBJ2-2; the D gene is possibly TRBD1 (5 bases). Germline V lookup: CDR1 MGHDK, CDR2 SYGVNS. The CDR3 has 15 residues. Trimming removed 2 bases at V and 7 bases at J, with 14 bases between.

This clonotype was counted between two and nine times. The CDR3 is CAIRRTPGLAGGFREETQYF. DNA for the CDR3: TGTGCCATCAGGCGAACCCCGGGACTAGCGGGAGGGTTCCGGGAAGAGACCCAGTACTTC. V and J are TRBV10-3 and TRBJ2-5; 16 bases are shared with TRBD2. The germline V gene has CDR1 ENHRY and CDR2 SYGVKD. This CDR3 has 20 residues. The V and J ends lost 6 bases and 3 bases, in that order; junction bases with no gene match: 16.

This clonotype was counted between two and nine times. The rearrangement links TRBV7-9 to TRBJ2-5; no clear D. The tail of the sequence fits TRBJ2-1 better, so the J call may be wrong. The germline V gene has CDR1 SEHNR and CDR2 FQNEAQ (reference sequence). The CDR3 contains 18 residues. The chain's CDR3 is CASSLDPGALDTYNEQFF. CDR3 sequence (DNA): TGTGCCAGCAGCTTAGATCCTGGAGCGCTAGACACTTACAATGAGCAGTTCTTC.

V and J are TRBV5-1 and TRBJ2-4, with D perhaps TRBD1 (5 bases). With 4 bases removed from V and 6 bases from J, the gap between germline ends came to 8 bases. Germline lookup yields CDR1 SGHRS and CDR2 YFSETQ. CDR3 length equals 12 residues. The CDR3 spells CASSDSLNIQYF. CDR3 bases: TGCGCCAGCAGCGACAGTTTAAACATTCAGTACTTC. The whole variable domain, remainder taken from reference TRBV5-1 and TRBJ2-4, is KAGVTQTPRYLIKTRGQQVTLSCSPISGHRSVSWYQQTPGQGLQFLFEYFSETQRNKGNFPGRFSGRQFSNSRSEMNVSTLELGDSALYLCASSDSLNIQYFGAGTRLSVL.

This chain connects TRBV4-1 to TRBJ1-4; D may be TRBD1 (5 bases). Germline V gene lookup returns CDR1 MGHRA and CDR2 YSYEKL. CDR3 length equals 15 residues. V shed 6 bases and J shed 4 bases, with 15 bases lying between them. The CDR3 here is CASSPQVARNEKLFF. The CDR3 DNA reads TGCGCCAGCAGTCCACAGGTGGCCCGTAATGAAAAACTGTTTTTT.

The genes are TRBV4-3 and TRBJ2-4; 10 positions match TRBD2. V lost 4 bases, J lost 0 bases, and 9 bases stayed unmatched. CDR3 length equals 18 residues. Per germline, CDR1 LGHNA and CDR2 YSLEER. The CDR3 spells CASSPETSGALAKNIQYF. As DNA, the CDR3 is TGCGCCAGCAGCCCCGAAACTAGCGGGGCCTTAGCCAAAAACATTCAGTACTTC.

This clonotype has a handful of counts. The chain uses TRBV3-1 and TRBJ2-7, with 9 bases identical to TRBD2. CDR3 length equals 21 residues. From germline, CDR1 is LGHDT and CDR2 YNNKEL (reference sequence). V was clipped by 0 bases and J by 0 bases; unmatched bases: 18. The CDR3 DNA is TGTGCCAGCAGCCAAGATCGAAGAGCCGGTGCTAGCGGGAAGATCTCCTACGAGCAGTACTTC. This gives the protein CASSQDRRAGASGKISYEQYF.